The 15 T cell receptor beta chains reported below all come from one sample, sequenced in a study of early T cells in non-severe SARS-CoV-2 infection (dated by TCRdb to about 2021). Library construction relied on 5' RACE. The sample was run on a NextSeq 500. The raw public reads went through TCRdb reprocessing: fastp at Q25, MiXCR clone calling, in-frame beta chains kept. Entries are consolidated by CDR3 protein sequence, retaining the most common genes and DNA. The sample yields about 94,000 distinct CDR3 sequences; approximately 13% were counted once. Of the sample, approximately 2.3% falls within the top ten clones. Sequenced: whole blood. The receptors here all came from an adult who was a healthcare worker with PCR-confirmed SARS-CoV-2 infection or an uninfected control (not recorded which).

This clonotype was recorded many times. V is TRBV4-1 and J is TRBJ2-5, with D perhaps matching TRBD1 or TRBD2 (6 bases each). Germline-derived CDR1 and CDR2 are MGHRA and YSYEKL. This CDR3 region has 13 residues. V was shortened by 1 base and J by 9 bases, with 12 bases between the two germline ends. The CDR3 is CASSQVRGDAQYF. The CDR3 DNA reads TGCGCCAGCAGCCAAGTGAGGGGGGATGCCCAGTACTTC.

In this sample, this clonotype turned up once. A much larger clone sits a single nucleotide away, making a read error possible. The chain uses TRBV7-8 and TRBJ1-4; D gene uncertain. CDR3 length equals 15 residues. The germline V gene has CDR1 SGHVS and CDR2 FQNEAQ. Here the CDR3 DNA reads TGTGCCAGCAGATCCGGCGGGATTACTAATGAAAAACTGCTTTTT. Encoded protein: CASRSGGITNEKLLF.

There are a few counts of this clonotype. The chain couples TRBV18 to TRBJ2-5; 12 positions agree with TRBD1. This CDR3 is built from 15 residues. The V gene end was trimmed by 4 bases and the J gene end by 5 bases; junction bases not matched to a gene: 5. Germline CDR1 KGHSH, CDR2 LQKENI. CDR3 sequence (DNA): TGTGCCAGCTCACGCGGGACAGGGGGCCGGGAGACCCAGTACTTC. As protein: CASSRGTGGRETQYF.

This clonotype was detected ten times or more. The chain is built from TRBV11-2 and TRBJ2-3; 10 nucleotides align to TRBD2. The CDR3 has 16 residues. Germline CDR1 reads SGHAT; CDR2 reads FQNNGV. V was clipped by 2 bases and J by 4 bases; unmatched bases: 6. This chain's CDR3 is CASSLSSGGAADTQYF. DNA for the CDR3: TGTGCCAGCAGCTTAAGCAGCGGGGGGGCCGCAGATACGCAGTATTTT.

This clonotype showed up many times. The rearrangement links TRBV5-1 to TRBJ1-1; D may be TRBD1 (6 bases). The CDR3 length is 16 residues. Germline CDR1 is SGHRS and CDR2 is YFSETQ. The V gene lost 4 bases and the J gene lost 1 base, with 17 bases spanning the gap. The CDR3 sequence: CASSRWGPGANTEAFF. CDR3 DNA sequence: TGCGCCAGCAGCCGGTGGGGGCCCGGAGCGAACACTGAAGCTTTCTTT.

This clonotype was detected many times. This rearrangement joins TRBV2 to TRBJ2-3; D might be TRBD1 (6 bases). Per germline, CDR1 SNHLY and CDR2 FYNNEI. V lost 7 bases and J 7 bases, leaving 9 bases between the germline ends. The CDR3 contains 11 residues. The CDR3 DNA reads TGTGCCAGCAAGGGGGTCAATACGCAGTATTTT. It is translated as CASKGVNTQYF. The entire variable domain, with the rest obtained from reference TRBV2 and TRBJ2-3, is as follows: EPEVTQTPSHQVTQMGQEVILRCVPISNHLYFYWYRQILGQKVEFLVSFYNNEISEKSEIFDDQFSVERPDGSNFTLKIRSTKLEDSAMYFCASKGVNTQYFGPGTRLTVL.

J is TRBJ2-1 and V is TRBV28; either TRBD1 or TRBD2 may fit D (7 bases each). Germline V gives CDR1 MDHEN, CDR2 SYDVKM. The V end lost 6 bases, the J end lost 7 bases, and 22 bases lay between the germline ends. This CDR3 region has 16 residues. Written as DNA, the CDR3 is TGTGCCAGCAGCCCGCTCCTCAGGGGGGGGGATAATGAGCAGTTCTTC. It specifies CASSPLLRGGDNEQFF.

The sample holds many counts of this clonotype. V usage is TRBV7-6 and J usage is TRBJ1-2, with D maybe TRBD1 (5 bases). The CDR3 is 13 amino acids. V gave up 5 bases and J gave up 8 bases, with 15 bases separating them. CDR1 is SGHVS, CDR2 FNYEAQ, per germline. For the CDR3, the DNA is TGTGCCAGCAGCCCGCGGGGGTCCGGCGGCTACACCTTC. Translation gives CASSPRGSGGYTF.

This clonotype showed up many times. V and J are TRBV5-1 and TRBJ2-3; D might be TRBD1 (5 bases). The CDR3 runs 16 residues. Germline CDR1 and CDR2: SGHRS and YFSETQ. V gave up 3 bases and J gave up 4 bases, with 18 bases separating them. The DNA of the CDR3 is TGCGCCAGCAGCTGGAGACAAACCCAGGGTGCAGATACGCAGTATTTT. This translates into CASSWRQTQGADTQYF.

This clonotype was seen a few times. This chain joins TRBV20-1 and TRBJ2-3; D is possibly TRBD1 or TRBD2 (5 bases each). Germline CDR1 and CDR2: DFQATT and SNEGSKA (reference sequence). Trimming pared 5 bases from V and 0 bases from J, leaving 12 bases between. The CDR3 covers 14 residues. The DNA for the CDR3 is TGCAGTGCTGACGGGACGGTTAGCACAGATACGCAGTATTTT. Its translation is CSADGTVSTDTQYF.

A remark on this clonotype: A much larger clone is a single base away; this may be a read error. V is TRBV7-3 and J is TRBJ1-1, with unresolved D. The CDR3 loop spans 14 amino acids. The germline CDR1 and CDR2 sequences are SGHTA and FQGTGA. Trimming removed 6 bases from V and 0 bases from J, with 11 bases in between. CDR3 DNA sequence: TGTGCCAGCAGGTCCGGGAGGCTGAACACTGAAGCTTTCTTT. Protein product: CASRSGRLNTEAFF.

This chain uses TRBV2 with TRBJ2-5, with D maybe TRBD1 (5 bases). Per the germline V gene, CDR1 is SNHLY and CDR2 is FYNNEI. Between the trimmed V and J ends, which lost 4 bases and 4 bases, there was a span of 16 bases. The CDR3 is 15 amino acids. The CDR3 protein is CASSVLGTGRETQYF. The CDR3, as DNA: TGTGCCAGCAGTGTTTTGGGAACAGGTCGAGAGACCCAGTACTTC.

The chain uses TRBV13 and TRBJ1-2; perhaps TRBD1 as D (5 bases). Germline assignment: CDR1 PRHDT and CDR2 FYEKMQ (reference sequence). This CDR3 is 14 amino acids long. V shed 3 bases and J shed 3 bases, with 11 bases lying between them. The CDR3 is CASSFRRDDYGYTF. CDR3 DNA sequence: TGTGCCAGCAGCTTTCGCAGGGATGACTATGGCTACACCTTC.

This clonotype was found a few times. The rearrangement links TRBV6-5 to TRBJ2-1, with D possibly matching TRBD1 (5 bases). V was shortened by 5 bases and J by 9 bases, with 14 bases between the two germline ends. This CDR3 region has 13 residues. CDR1 is MNHEY, CDR2 SVGAGI, per germline. As DNA, the CDR3 is TGTGCCAGCAGTCGAGCTAGGGGCGGTGAGCAGTTCTTC. Its protein is CASSRARGGEQFF.

This rearrangement joins TRBV7-6 to TRBJ1-6, with D hard to call. The CDR3 consists of 15 residues. In germline, CDR1 is SGHVS, CDR2 FNYEAQ. V was clipped by 8 bases and J by 0 bases, with 11 bases between them. The CDR3 sequence: CASRVQSSYNSPLHF. Written as DNA, the CDR3 is TGTGCCAGCCGCGTTCAGAGCTCCTATAATTCACCCCTCCACTTT.